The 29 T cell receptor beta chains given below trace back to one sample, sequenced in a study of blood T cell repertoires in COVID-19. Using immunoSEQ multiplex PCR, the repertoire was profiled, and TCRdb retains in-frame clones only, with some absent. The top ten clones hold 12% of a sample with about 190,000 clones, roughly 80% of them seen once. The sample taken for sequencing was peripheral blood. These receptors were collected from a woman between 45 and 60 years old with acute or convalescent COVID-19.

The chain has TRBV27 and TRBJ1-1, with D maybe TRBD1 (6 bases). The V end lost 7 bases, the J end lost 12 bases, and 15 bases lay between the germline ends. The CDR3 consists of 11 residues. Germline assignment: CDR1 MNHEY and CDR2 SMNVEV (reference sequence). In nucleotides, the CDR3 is TGTGCCAGCACGGACAGAGTAAAAACTTTCTTT. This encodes CASTDRVKTFF.

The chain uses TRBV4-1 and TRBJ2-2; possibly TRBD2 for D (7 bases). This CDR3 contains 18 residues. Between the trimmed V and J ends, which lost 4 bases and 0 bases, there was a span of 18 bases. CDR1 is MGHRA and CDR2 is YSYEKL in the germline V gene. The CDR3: CASSPNWGGQANTGELFF. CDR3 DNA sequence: TGCGCCAGCAGCCCCAATTGGGGGGGCCAAGCGAACACCGGGGAGCTGTTTTTT.

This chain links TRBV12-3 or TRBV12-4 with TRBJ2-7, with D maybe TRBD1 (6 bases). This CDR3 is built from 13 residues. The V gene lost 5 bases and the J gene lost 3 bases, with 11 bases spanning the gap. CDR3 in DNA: TGTGCCAGCAGTCCGCGACAGGACTACGAGCAGTACTTC. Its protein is CASSPRQDYEQYF.

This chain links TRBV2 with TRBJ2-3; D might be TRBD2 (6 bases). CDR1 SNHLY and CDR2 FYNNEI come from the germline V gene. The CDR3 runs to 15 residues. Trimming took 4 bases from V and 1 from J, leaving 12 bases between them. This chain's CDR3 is CASSVKERGTDTQYF. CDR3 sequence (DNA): TGTGCCAGCAGTGTTAAGGAGCGGGGCACAGATACGCAGTATTTT.

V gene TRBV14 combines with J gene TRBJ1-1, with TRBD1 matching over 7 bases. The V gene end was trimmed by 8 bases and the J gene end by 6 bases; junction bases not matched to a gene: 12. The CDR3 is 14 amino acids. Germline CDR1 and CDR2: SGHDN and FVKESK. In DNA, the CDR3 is TGTGCCAGCGGCGACAGGGCGGTTTTCTCTGAAGCTTTCTTT. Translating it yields CASGDRAVFSEAFF.

CDR3 DNA: TGTGCCAGCAGCTTTTTAGCGGGAGTTCCCCCCTACGAGCAGTACTTC. This sequence encodes CASSFLAGVPPYEQYF. The chain joins TRBV11-2 to TRBJ2-7, with 9 nucleotides matching TRBD2. There are 16 residues in the CDR3. Germline V gene sequence: CDR1 SGHAT, CDR2 FQNNGV. V trimming: 3 bases; J trimming: 2 bases; junction bases outside the gene matches: 8. Filled out from reference TRBV11-2 and TRBJ2-7, the complete variable domain reads EAGVAQSPRYKIIEKRQSVAFWCNPISGHATLYWYQQILGQGPKLLIQFQNNGVVDDSQLPKDRFSAERLKGVDSTLKIQPAKLEDSAVYLCASSFLAGVPPYEQYFGPGTRLTVT.

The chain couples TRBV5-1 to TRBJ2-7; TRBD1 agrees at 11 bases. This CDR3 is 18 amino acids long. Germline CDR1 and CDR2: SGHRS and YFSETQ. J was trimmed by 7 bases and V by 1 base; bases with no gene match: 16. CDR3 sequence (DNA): TGCGCCAGCAGCTTGAACGGTCTAGGGACAGGGGGGAGAGAAGAGCAGTACTTC. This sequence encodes CASSLNGLGTGGREEQYF. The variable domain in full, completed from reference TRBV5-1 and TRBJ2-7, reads KAGVTQTPRYLIKTRGQQVTLSCSPISGHRSVSWYQQTPGQGLQFLFEYFSETQRNKGNFPGRFSGRQFSNSRSEMNVSTLELGDSALYLCASSLNGLGTGGREEQYFGPGTRLTVT.

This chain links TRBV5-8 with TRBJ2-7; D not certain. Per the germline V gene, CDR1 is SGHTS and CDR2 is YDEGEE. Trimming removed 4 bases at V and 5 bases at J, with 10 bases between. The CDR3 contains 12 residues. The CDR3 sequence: CASSLLSDEQYF. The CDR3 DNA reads TGTGCCAGCAGCCTATTATCCGACGAGCAGTACTTC.

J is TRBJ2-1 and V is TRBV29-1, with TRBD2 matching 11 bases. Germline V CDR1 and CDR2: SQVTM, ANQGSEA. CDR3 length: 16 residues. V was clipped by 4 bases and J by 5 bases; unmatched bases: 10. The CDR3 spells CSVAEDSGRAHNEQFF. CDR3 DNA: TGCAGCGTTGCGGAAGATAGCGGGAGGGCTCACAATGAGCAGTTCTTC.

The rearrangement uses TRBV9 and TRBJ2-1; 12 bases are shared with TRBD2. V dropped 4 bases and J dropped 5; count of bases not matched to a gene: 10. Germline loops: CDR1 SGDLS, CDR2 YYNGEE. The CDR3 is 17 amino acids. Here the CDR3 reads CASSPYSLAGGNNEQFF. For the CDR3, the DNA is TGTGCCAGCAGCCCCTATTCTCTAGCGGGAGGGAACAATGAGCAGTTCTTC.

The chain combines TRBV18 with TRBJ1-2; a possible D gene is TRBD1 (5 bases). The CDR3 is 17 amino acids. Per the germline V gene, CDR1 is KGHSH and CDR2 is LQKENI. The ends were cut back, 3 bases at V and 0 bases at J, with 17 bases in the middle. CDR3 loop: CASSPYDSPQANYGYTF. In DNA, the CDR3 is TGTGCCAGCTCACCTTACGACAGCCCCCAAGCTAACTATGGCTACACCTTC.

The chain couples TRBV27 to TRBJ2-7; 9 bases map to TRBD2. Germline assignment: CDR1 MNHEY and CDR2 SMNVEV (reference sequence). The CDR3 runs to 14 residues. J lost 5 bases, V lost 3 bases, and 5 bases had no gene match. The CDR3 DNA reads TGTGCCAGCAGTTTTCTAGCGGGGTTGGACGAGCAGTACTTC. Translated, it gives CASSFLAGLDEQYF.

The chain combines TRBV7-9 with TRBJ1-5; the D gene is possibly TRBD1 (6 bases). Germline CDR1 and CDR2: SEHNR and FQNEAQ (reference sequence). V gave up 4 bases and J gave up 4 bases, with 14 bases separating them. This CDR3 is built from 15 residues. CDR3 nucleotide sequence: TGTGCCAGCAGCTCTTCGGGGGGCCAAAATCAGCCCCAGCATTTT. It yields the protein CASSSSGGQNQPQHF. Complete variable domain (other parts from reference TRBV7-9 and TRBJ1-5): DTGVSQNPRHKITKRGQNVTFRCDPISEHNRLYWYRQTLGQGPEFLTYFQNEAQLEKSRLLSDRFSAERPKGSFSTLEIQRTEQGDSAMYLCASSSSGGQNQPQHFGDGTRLSIL.

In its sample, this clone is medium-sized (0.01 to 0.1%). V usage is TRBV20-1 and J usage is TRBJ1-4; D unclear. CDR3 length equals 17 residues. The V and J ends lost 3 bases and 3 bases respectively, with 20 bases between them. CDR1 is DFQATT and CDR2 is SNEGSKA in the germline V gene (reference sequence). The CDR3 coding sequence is TGCAGTGCTAGTGCTGCGGGCCCTGAAGCGTCTAATGAAAAACTGTTTTTT. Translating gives CSASAAGPEASNEKLFF.

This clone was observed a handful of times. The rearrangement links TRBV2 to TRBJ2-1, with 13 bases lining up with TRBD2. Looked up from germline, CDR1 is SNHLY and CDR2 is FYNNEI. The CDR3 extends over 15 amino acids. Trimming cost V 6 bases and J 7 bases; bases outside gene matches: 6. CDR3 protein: CASSTSGGAGNEQFF. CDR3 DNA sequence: TGTGCCAGCAGCACTAGCGGGGGGGCAGGGAATGAGCAGTTCTTC.

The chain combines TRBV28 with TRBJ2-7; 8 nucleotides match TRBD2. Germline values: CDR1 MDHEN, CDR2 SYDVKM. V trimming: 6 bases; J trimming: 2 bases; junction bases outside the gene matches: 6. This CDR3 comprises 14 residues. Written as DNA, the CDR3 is TGTGCCAGCAGCGGGACTAGTGGGGCCTACGAGCAGTACTTC. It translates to CASSGTSGAYEQYF.

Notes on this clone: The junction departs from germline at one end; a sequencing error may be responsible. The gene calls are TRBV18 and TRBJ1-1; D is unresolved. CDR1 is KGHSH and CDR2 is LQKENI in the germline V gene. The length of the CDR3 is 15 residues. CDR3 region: CATSYRQARNTEAFF. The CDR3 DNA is TGTGCCACCTCATACCGGCAGGCCCGGAACACTGAAGCTTTCTTT. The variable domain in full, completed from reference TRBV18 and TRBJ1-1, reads NAGVMQNPRHLVRRRGQEARLRCSPMKGHSHVYWYRQLPEEGLKFMVYLQKENIIDESGMPKERFSAEFPKEGPSILRIQQVVRGDSAAYFCATSYRQARNTEAFFGQGTRLTVV.

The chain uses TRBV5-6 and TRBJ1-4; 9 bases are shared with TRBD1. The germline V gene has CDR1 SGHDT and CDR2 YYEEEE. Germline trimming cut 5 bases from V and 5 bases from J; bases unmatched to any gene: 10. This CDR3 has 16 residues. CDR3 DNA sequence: TGTGCCAGCAGATTAACAGGGGGCGCGGGAAATGAAAAACTGTTTTTT. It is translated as CASRLTGGAGNEKLFF.

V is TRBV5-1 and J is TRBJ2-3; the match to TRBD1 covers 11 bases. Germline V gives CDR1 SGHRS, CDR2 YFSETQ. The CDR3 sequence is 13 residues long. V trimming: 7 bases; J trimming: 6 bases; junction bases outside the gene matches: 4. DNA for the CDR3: TGCGCCAGCTCCGGGACAGGGGGGGATACGCAGTATTTT. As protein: CASSGTGGDTQYF.

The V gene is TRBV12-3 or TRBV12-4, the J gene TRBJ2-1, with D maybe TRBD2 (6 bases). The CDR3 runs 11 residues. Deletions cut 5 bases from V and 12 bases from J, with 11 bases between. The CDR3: CASSTSRGQFF. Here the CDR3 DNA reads TGTGCCAGCAGTACATCGCGGGGGCAGTTCTTC.

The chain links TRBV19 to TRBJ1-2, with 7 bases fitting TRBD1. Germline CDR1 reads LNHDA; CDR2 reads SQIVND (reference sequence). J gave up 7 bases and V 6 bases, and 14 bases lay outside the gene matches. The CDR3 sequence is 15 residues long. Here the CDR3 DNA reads TGTGCCAGTAGGGAGGCCACAGGGGTTTTTAGTGGCTACACCTTC. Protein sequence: CASREATGVFSGYTF. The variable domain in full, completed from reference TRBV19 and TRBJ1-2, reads DGGITQSPKYLFRKEGQNVTLSCEQNLNHDAMYWYRQDPGQGLRLIYYSQIVNDFQKGDIAEGYSVSREKKESFPLTVTSAQKNPTAFYLCASREATGVFSGYTFGSGTRLTVV.

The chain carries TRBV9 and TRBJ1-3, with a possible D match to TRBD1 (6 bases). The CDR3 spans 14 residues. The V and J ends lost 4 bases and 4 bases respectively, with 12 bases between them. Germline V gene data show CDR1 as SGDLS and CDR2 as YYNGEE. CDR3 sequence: CASSRDITGNTIYF. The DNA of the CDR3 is TGTGCCAGCAGCCGGGACATTACCGGAAACACCATATATTTT.

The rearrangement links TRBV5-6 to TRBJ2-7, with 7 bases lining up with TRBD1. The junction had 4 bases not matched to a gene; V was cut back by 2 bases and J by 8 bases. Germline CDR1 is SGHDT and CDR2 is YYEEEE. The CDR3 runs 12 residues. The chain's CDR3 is CASSLTGVKQYF. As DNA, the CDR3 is TGTGCCAGCAGCTTAACAGGGGTTAAGCAGTACTTC.

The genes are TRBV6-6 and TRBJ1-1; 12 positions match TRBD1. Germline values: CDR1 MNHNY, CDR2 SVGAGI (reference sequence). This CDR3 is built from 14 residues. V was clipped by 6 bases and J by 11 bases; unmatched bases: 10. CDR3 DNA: TGTGCCAGCAGCACCGGGACAGGGGGCTTCTTGGCTTTCTTT. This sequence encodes CASSTGTGGFLAFF.

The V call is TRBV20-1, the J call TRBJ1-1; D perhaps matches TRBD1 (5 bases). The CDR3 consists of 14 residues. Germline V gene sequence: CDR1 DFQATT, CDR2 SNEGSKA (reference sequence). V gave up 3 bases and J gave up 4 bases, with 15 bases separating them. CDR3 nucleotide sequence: TGCAGTGCTAGTCGCTTCGGGGGAGGCACTGAAGCTTTCTTT. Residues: CSASRFGGGTEAFF.

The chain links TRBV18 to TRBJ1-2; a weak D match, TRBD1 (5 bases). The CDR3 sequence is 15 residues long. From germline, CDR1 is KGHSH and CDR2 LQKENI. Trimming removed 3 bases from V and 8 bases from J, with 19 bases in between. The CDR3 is CASSPGSQGEGGYTF. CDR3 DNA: TGTGCCAGCTCACCGGGTTCGCAGGGTGAAGGCGGCTACACCTTC.

The CDR3 region has the DNA TGTGCCAGCAGCTTATATTCGAGTATGAACACTGAAGCTTTCTTT. Translated, it gives CASSLYSSMNTEAFF. V gene TRBV7-2 combines with J gene TRBJ1-1; D remains unclear. Looked up from germline, CDR1 is SGHTA and CDR2 is FQGNSA. The CDR3 runs 15 residues. V lost 2 bases to trimming and J lost 0 bases, with 10 bases between them.

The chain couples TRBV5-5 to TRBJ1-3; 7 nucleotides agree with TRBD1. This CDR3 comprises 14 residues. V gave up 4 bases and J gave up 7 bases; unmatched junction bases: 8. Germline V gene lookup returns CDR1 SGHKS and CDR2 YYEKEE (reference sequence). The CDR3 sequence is CASSQDRAWNTIYF. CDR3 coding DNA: TGTGCCAGCAGCCAAGACAGGGCATGGAACACCATATATTTT. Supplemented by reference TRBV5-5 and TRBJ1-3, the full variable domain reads DAGVTQSPTHLIKTRGQQVTLRCSPISGHKSVSWYQQVLGQGPQFIFQYYEKEERGRGNFPDRFSARQFPNYSSELNVNALLLGDSALYLCASSQDRAWNTIYFGEGSWLTVV.

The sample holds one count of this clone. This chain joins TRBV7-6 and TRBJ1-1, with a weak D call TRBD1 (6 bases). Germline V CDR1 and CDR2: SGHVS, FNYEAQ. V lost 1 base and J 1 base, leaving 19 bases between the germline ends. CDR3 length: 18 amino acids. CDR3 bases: TGTGCCAGCAGCTTAGTCGCGGGGGGCGGGCTCAAGAACACTGAAGCTTTCTTT. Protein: CASSLVAGGGLKNTEAFF.